Included here is one T cell receptor (beta chain) sequence, with context. These data come from a study of blood T cell repertoires in COVID-19. TCRdb's copy holds only in-frame clones and misses some; the assay was immunoSEQ multiplex PCR. The top ten hold more than 5.5% of the sample, which has about 150,000 clones, about 86% seen once. This CDR3 comprises 15 residues. J lost 2 bases, V lost 4 bases, and 5 bases had no gene match. Germline V lookup: CDR1 KGHSH, CDR2 LQKENI. This chain uses TRBV18 with TRBJ1-5, with TRBD1 identical over 7 bases. The clonotype originates from a man aged 45 to 65 who had recovered from COVID-19. Input material: PBMCs or T cells enriched from blood (not recorded which). The CDR3 reads CASSHDDRGNQPQHF. In DNA form, the CDR3 reads TGTGCCAGCTCACACGACGACAGGGGCAATCAGCCCCAGCATTTT.